The rows below give T cell receptor beta chains drawn from one sample of a study of response to subunit inactivated influenza vaccine. TCRdb redid the calling of the RT-PCR reads with MiXCR, one entry per CDR3 protein. The repertoire consists of around 650,000 distinct CDR3 sequences, with around a sixth occurring once and the leading ten covering under 14%. The sample was PBMCs from blood, taken 12 days after vaccination. These receptors came from a man aged 50-59 years who received an inactivated influenza vaccine. Both conserved end residues are part of each CDR3. The D gene is left open where the match is weak. Size is stated for part of the rows, as once, few or many counts, or as a class when the clone is expanded.

v_call	clone_size	d_call	j_call	cdr3_nt	cdr3_aa
TRBV28	.	.	TRBJ2-5	TGTGCCAGCAGTGGACTGTGGCGGGGAGTCCAAGAGACCCAGTACTTC	CASSGLWRGVQETQYF
TRBV3-1	.	TRBD2	TRBJ2-1	TGTGCCAGCAGCCATTACCCGGGACTAGCTTCCAATGAGCAGTTCTTC	CASSHYPGLASNEQFF
TRBV9	.	.	TRBJ2-2	TGTGCCAGCAGCGTAGGAGGCAGGGTGAACACCGGGGAGCTGTTTTTT	CASSVGGRVNTGELFF
TRBV7-3	.	.	TRBJ2-3	TGTGCCAGCAGCTCATCCCGGGGGGATACGCAGTATTTT	CASSSSRGDTQYF
TRBV7-2	.	TRBD2	TRBJ2-7	TGTGCCAGCAGCTTAGAGGGGGGACTAGCTGTTAAGGACTTC	CASSLEGGLAVKDF
TRBV20-1	.	.	TRBJ2-5	TGCAGTGCTAGAGACGGCAGAAGTGGGCAAGAGACCCAGTACTTC	CSARDGRSGQETQYF
TRBV12-3/TRBV12-4	many	.	TRBJ2-7	TGTGCCAGCTCCCCAGGGGGGACAGTCACCTACGAGCAGTACTTC	CASSPGGTVTYEQYF
TRBV4-3	many	.	TRBJ2-1	TGCGCCAGCAGCCAGGATTACTACAATGAGCAGTTCTTC	CASSQDYYNEQFF
TRBV7-9	.	.	TRBJ1-5	TGTGCCAGCAGCCCGGGCCTGCAGGGACGCCAGCCCCAGCATTTT	CASSPGLQGRQPQHF
TRBV29-1	few	.	TRBJ2-3	TGCAGCGTTAGAGGGGGGGTAGTAGATACGCAGTATTTT	CSVRGGVVDTQYF
TRBV6-4	few	.	TRBJ2-5	TGTGCCAGCAGTGATAACAGTGGGAAGACCCAGTACTTC	CASSDNSGKTQYF
TRBV5-6	few	TRBD2	TRBJ2-1	TGTGCCAGCAGCTTCGGGGGGTATGAGCAGTTCTTC	CASSFGGYEQFF
TRBV28	.	.	TRBJ1-1	TGTGCCAGCAGTTTGGGTTCGGGCAAGCCTACTGAAGCTTTCTTT	CASSLGSGKPTEAFF
TRBV11-2	.	.	TRBJ2-1	TGTGCCAGCAGCACCCCCGGGACCACAGGTGGGGGGCAGTTCTTC	CASSTPGTTGGGQFF
TRBV6-5	.	.	TRBJ2-2	TGTGCCAGCAAAAGAAGAACCGGGGAGCTGTTTTTT	CASKRRTGELFF
TRBV10-3	.	.	TRBJ2-5	TGTGCCATCAAGGCGGCCGATGGGGAGACCCAGTACTTC	CAIKAADGETQYF
TRBV19	few	.	TRBJ1-5	TGTGCCAGTAGGACCGGTGGTAGCAATCAGCCCCAGCATTTT	CASRTGGSNQPQHF
TRBV12-3/TRBV12-4	few	.	TRBJ2-3	TGTGCCAGCAGTGCCCAGCGGGTCCTCACAGATACGCAGTATTTT	CASSAQRVLTDTQYF
TRBV11-1	.	.	TRBJ2-6	TGTGCCAGCAGCTTAGCGTTCGGCAGGGTAGCCGGGGCCAACGTCCTGACTTTC	CASSLAFGRVAGANVLTF
TRBV29-1	.	.	TRBJ1-3	TGCAGCGTTGACCTAGGGGCCGGAGGCTTT	CSVDLGAGGF
TRBV28	.	TRBD2	TRBJ2-7	TGTGCCAGCAGTTTACGTTCCGGGGCTAGCGGGATTTTC	CASSLRSGASGIF
TRBV29-1	.	TRBD1	TRBJ1-2	TGCAGCGTTGTGGGGGGGACAGGAATGGATGGCTACACCTTC	CSVVGGTGMDGYTF
TRBV7-2	.	.	TRBJ1-5	TGTGCCAGCAGCTTGGAATATAGCAATCAGCCCCAGCATTTT	CASSLEYSNQPQHF
TRBV5-1	few	.	TRBJ2-5	TGCGCCAGCAGGCGGGGAAACCAAGAGACCCAGTACTTC	CASRRGNQETQYF
TRBV20-1	few	.	TRBJ2-1	TGCAGTGCTAGAGACAGGGTGGGTTGGGATGAGCAGTTCTTC	CSARDRVGWDEQFF
TRBV7-8	.	TRBD1	TRBJ2-1	TGTGCCAGCAGCTTAGCGAGAGACAGGGGGCCCTACAATGAGCAGTTCTTC	CASSLARDRGPYNEQFF
TRBV20-1	.	.	TRBJ2-1	TGCAGTGCTAGAGGCGTAGCGGCCTTAAAAACCTACAATGAGCAGTTCTTC	CSARGVAALKTYNEQFF
TRBV11-2	many	.	TRBJ2-1	TGTGCCAGCAGCTTTGGACTGGGGGGGGGCCCTTACAATGAGCAGTTCTTC	CASSFGLGGGPYNEQFF
TRBV28	.	.	TRBJ1-5	TGTGCCAGCAGTTTGGGTCTACCGGGCAATCAGCCCCAGCATTTT	CASSLGLPGNQPQHF
TRBV7-2	few	.	TRBJ1-6	TGTGCCAGCAGCTCCCCGGGACAAAGCTCCTATAATTCACCCCTCCACTTT	CASSSPGQSSYNSPLHF
TRBV4-2	few	TRBD1	TRBJ2-2	TGTGCCAGCAGCCAAGATAAAGGGACAGGCGCGGGCACCGGGGAGCTGTTTTTT	CASSQDKGTGAGTGELFF
TRBV5-4	.	.	TRBJ2-5	TGTGCCAGCAGCTTACAGGGACGGCTTCAAGAGACCCAGTACTTC	CASSLQGRLQETQYF
TRBV7-2	many	.	TRBJ2-1	TGTGCCAGCAGCCCCCAGCCCGATGGGACCAGACAGTTCTTC	CASSPQPDGTRQFF
TRBV20-1	many	.	TRBJ2-3	TGCAGTGCTAGAGACGCTAGCGGCACAGATACGCAGTATTTT	CSARDASGTDTQYF
TRBV9	.	TRBD2	TRBJ2-1	TGTGCCAGCAGCGTGGGACTAGCGGGAGTGCTCAATGAGCAGTTCTTC	CASSVGLAGVLNEQFF
TRBV5-6	few	.	TRBJ2-7	TGTGCCAGCACTGAGGGGGGGCTCCACGAGCAGTACTTC	CASTEGGLHEQYF
TRBV10-3	few	TRBD1	TRBJ2-3	TGTGCCATCAGTGAGTCGGTCCCGACAGGGAAAAGCACAGATACGCAGTATTTT	CAISESVPTGKSTDTQYF
TRBV30	few	.	TRBJ2-5	TGTGCCTGGAGTGTATCGGCAACCTCACAAGAGACCCAGTACTTC	CAWSVSATSQETQYF
TRBV24-1	.	TRBD2	TRBJ2-5	TGTGCCACCAGTGACGCGACTAGCGGATGGGGGCTAGAGACCCAGTACTTC	CATSDATSGWGLETQYF
TRBV12-3/TRBV12-4	few	.	TRBJ2-1	TGTGCCAGCAGTTGGGCCCTCATACCCTACAATGAGCAGTTCTTC	CASSWALIPYNEQFF
TRBV11-2	.	.	TRBJ2-5	TGTGCCAGCAGCTTAGATACAGGGCCAGAGACCCAGTACTTC	CASSLDTGPETQYF
TRBV29-1	.	TRBD2	TRBJ2-5	TGCAGCGCCGCAGCGGGAGAATGGGGAGAGACCCAGTACTTC	CSAAAGEWGETQYF
TRBV12-3/TRBV12-4	.	.	TRBJ1-4	TGTGCCAGCAGGAGTAACAGTGAAAAACTGTTTTTT	CASRSNSEKLFF
TRBV7-9	few	.	TRBJ2-3	TGTGCCAGCAGCCCCCTTATGACCAGAGTCCCAGATACGCAGTATTTT	CASSPLMTRVPDTQYF
TRBV12-3/TRBV12-4	.	.	TRBJ1-1	TGTGCCAGCACCCCTGGGAGGGCCAACACTGAAGCTTTCTTT	CASTPGRANTEAFF
TRBV9	few	.	TRBJ2-7	TGTGCCAGCAGCGTAACAGGGAACTGGGGTTACGAGCAGTACTTC	CASSVTGNWGYEQYF
TRBV6-2/TRBV6-3	many	.	TRBJ2-3	TGTGCCAGCAGTTACTCGGACACCGGCCGCACGCAGTATTTT	CASSYSDTGRTQYF